This TCR beta chain came from a study of Ad26.COV2.S vaccination and SARS-CoV-2 variants. Turning to the study itself: Donor was assigned to the Ad26.COV2.S arm of trial COV1001.

The repertoire was sequenced with immunoSEQ multiplex PCR; TCRdb's copy has only in-frame clones and lacks some. The data show roughly 500,000 clones, around 85% seen once. Treatment here: 15 to 20 received Ad26.COV2.S at low or high dose, single or two shots; 5 received placebo; per-sample allocation not given. Samples came from day 63 after the first vaccine or placebo injection. The CDR3 consists of 16 residues. CDR1 is MDHEN, CDR2 SYDVKM, per germline. The ends were cut back, 1 base at V and 1 base at J, with 13 bases in the middle. The material was peripheral blood, obtained in a trial of Ad26.COV2.S vaccine versus placebo. The genes are TRBV28 and TRBJ1-1; D is perhaps TRBD1 (6 bases). This clonotype was obtained from a person between 18 and 65 years old who received the Ad26.COV2.S COVID-19 vaccine or a placebo. CDR3 region: CASSLYSQGQNTEAFF. The CDR3 nucleotides read TGTGCCAGCAGTTTATACTCACAGGGACAGAACACTGAAGCTTTCTTT.